A selection of T cell receptor beta chains follows, all from one sample in a study of radiation and T cells in renal cell carcinoma. Generated by immunoSEQ multiplex PCR, the TCRdb table keeps only in-frame clones and is missing some. The table has roughly 45,000 clones, roughly 80% seen once. The sequences come from blood, collected from a patient whose treatment included radiotherapy and nephrectomy. All receptors come from a woman between 65 and 79 years old with renal cell carcinoma. Each CDR3 is given with its conserved first and last residue. A D gene is named only where the DNA matches it firmly. Some rows mark clone size as missing; the rest say once, few, many or name a class of expanded clone.

>.|TRBD2|TRBJ2-7|TRBV4-2
CASSQELAGEYEQYF
TGTGCCAGCAGCCAAGAGCTAGCGGGAGAATACGAGCAGTACTTC
>few|TRBD2|TRBJ2-3|TRBV11-3
CASSPATSGGAADTQYF
TGTGCCAGCAGCCCCGCCACGAGCGGGGGGGCGGCAGATACGCAGTATTTT
>.|TRBD2|TRBJ2-5|TRBV29-1
CSVGTSGDQETQYF
TGCAGCGTCGGGACTAGCGGGGACCAAGAGACCCAGTACTTC
>.|.|TRBJ1-2|TRBV19
CASSIDTYGTGYGYTF
TGTGCCAGTAGTATAGATACCTACGGTACCGGCTATGGCTACACCTTC
>.|.|TRBJ2-7|TRBV4-1
CASSQLRSGSYEQYF
TGCGCCAGCAGCCAATTGCGTAGCGGCTCCTACGAGCAGTACTTC
>.|TRBD1|TRBJ1-6|TRBV5-8
CASSFRDRAYSPLHF
TGTGCCAGCAGCTTTCGGGACAGGGCCTATTCACCCCTCCACTTT
>.|TRBD1|TRBJ2-3|TRBV9
CASSSGTGPTDTQYF
TGTGCCAGCAGCTCCGGGACAGGGCCCACAGATACGCAGTATTTT
>.|.|TRBJ2-7|TRBV5-1
CASSLALNMDEQYF
TGCGCCAGCAGCTTGGCCTTAAACATGGACGAGCAGTACTTC
>.|.|TRBJ1-6|TRBV6-1
CASSDSGHSVHF
TGTGCCAGCAGTGACTCGGGGCATTCAGTCCACTTT
>.|.|TRBJ1-5|TRBV5-1
CASSPGSLSNQPQHF
TGCGCCAGCAGCCCGGGGAGTTTGAGCAATCAGCCCCAGCATTTT
>.|.|TRBJ1-1|TRBV19
CASSLPPDTEAFF
TGTGCCAGTAGCCTCCCCCCGGACACTGAAGCTTTCTTT
>.|TRBD2|TRBJ2-2|TRBV5-1
CASSFGAGSTGELFF
TGCGCCAGCAGCTTTGGAGCGGGATCAACCGGGGAGCTGTTTTTT
>once|TRBD2|TRBJ2-1|TRBV7-8
CASSFGLAGGNNEQFF
TGTGCCAGCAGCTTTGGACTAGCGGGAGGCAACAATGAGCAGTTCTTC
>.|.|TRBJ1-5|TRBV7-2
CASSLGSYSNQPQHF
TGTGCCAGCAGCTTAGGTTCATATAGCAATCAGCCCCAGCATTTT
>.|.|TRBJ1-2|TRBV6-6
CASNPDSRYGYTF
TGTGCCAGCAACCCGGACAGCCGCTATGGCTACACCTTC
>.|.|TRBJ2-7|TRBV27
CASSVSGTFTYEQYF
TGTGCCAGCAGTGTCTCCGGGACGTTTACCTACGAGCAGTACTTC
>.|TRBD1|TRBJ2-3|TRBV7-2
CASSSGQGETQYF
TGTGCCAGCAGTTCTGGACAGGGGGAGACGCAGTATTTT
>.|.|TRBJ1-6|TRBV4-1
CASSPRGGARFGPPLHF
TGCGCCAGCAGCCCAAGAGGAGGGGCGCGGTTCGGTCCACCCCTCCACTTT
>.|TRBD1|TRBJ1-5|TRBV27
CASSSNRGRNQPQHF
TGTGCCAGCAGTTCTAACAGGGGACGCAATCAGCCCCAGCATTTT
>.|.|TRBJ1-5|TRBV2
CASSGEGRQPQHF
TGTGCCAGCAGTGGGGAGGGGAGGCAGCCCCAGCATTTT
>.|.|TRBJ2-7|TRBV11-2
CASSTTPTYEQYF
TGTGCCAGCAGCACGACACCGACCTACGAGCAGTACTTC